This TCR beta chain was retrieved from a study of blood T cell repertoires in COVID-19. Study-wide background: Both acute and convalescent COVID-19 samples were obtained from the United States, Italy and Spain. Sources were T cells, B-cell-depleted T cells, or PBMCs; the material itself was cDNA or gDNA.

How the authors handled the data: Scientists estimated how many nucleated cells there were by amplifying reference gene primers. Assay used: immunoSEQ multiplex PCR; TCRdb lists only in-frame clones, some missing. The V and J calls and clone size are taken from that table; D and trimming were inferred from the DNA. Among 160,000 or so clones listed, 65% to 90% were seen once. The V gene's germline CDR1 is SGHTA and CDR2 FQGNSA. The CDR3 has 12 residues. The germline V and J ends were trimmed by 5 bases and 8 bases, with 12 bases remaining between them. This clone was picked up a small number of times. Other DNA sequences of this sample code for an identical CDR3.

The sequence was obtained from a woman between 50 and 59 years old with acute or convalescent COVID-19. The chain recombines TRBV7-2 with TRBJ1-2; D remains unclear. Material for sequencing was peripheral blood. The CDR3 DNA sequence: TGTGCCAGCAGCCCCGACATTGGAGGCTACACCTTC. Residues: CASSPDIGGYTF. The full variable domain, rest sourced from reference TRBV7-2 and TRBJ1-2, is GAGVSQSPSNKVTEKGKDVELRCDPISGHTALYWYRQSLGQGLEFLIYFQGNSAPDKSGLPSDRFSAERTGGSVSTLTIQRTQQEDSAVYLCASSPDIGGYTFGSGTRLTVV.